The rows below give T cell receptor beta chains drawn from one sample of a study of T cell clusters in autoimmune cytopenias. TCRdb re-called the multiplex PCR reads and shows each CDR3 protein once, DNA omitted. The sample table sets out fewer than 15,000 distinct CDR3 sequences. The sequencing input was peripheral blood. All receptors come from a human donor with an autoimmune cytopenia or autoimmune hepatitis (not recorded which). CDR3s include the opening cysteine and the closing phenylalanine or tryptophan. The order of the fields is clone size, V gene, J gene, CDR3 length, CDR3 protein. Size tells how often a clone was seen (once, few, many) or the class of an expanded clone, and some rows leave it out.

.	TRBV12-3/TRBV12-4	TRBJ1-5	13	CASSSAGRQPQHF
.	TRBV7-9	TRBJ1-5	12	CASSLPDQPQHF
medium-sized	TRBV6-5	TRBJ2-2	15	CASSYGPGEDGELFF
.	TRBV19	TRBJ1-3	15	CASSIAAGAGNTIYF
.	TRBV12-3/TRBV12-4	TRBJ2-1	16	CASSSSGHGIYNEQFF
.	TRBV7-9	TRBJ2-2	15	CASSLAQGNTGELFF
medium-sized	TRBV19	TRBJ2-2	20	CASSIGLAGGRGENTGELFF
.	TRBV12-3/TRBV12-4	TRBJ1-6	14	CASSYRDYNSPLHF
.	TRBV19	TRBJ2-3	13	CASSPEPSDTQYF
.	TRBV12-3/TRBV12-4	TRBJ2-1	15	CASRRPGQVDNEQFF
medium-sized	TRBV5-1	TRBJ2-1	14	CASSLGLAVEERFF
.	TRBV30	TRBJ2-3	15	CAWSVPGPGADTQYF
.	TRBV12-3/TRBV12-4	TRBJ2-6	18	CASSQAGTGLTGANVLTF
.	TRBV29-1	TRBJ2-5	12	CSVRAGQETQYF
.	TRBV6-5	TRBJ2-7	12	CASSTSGLAQYF
.	TRBV13	TRBJ2-3	19	CASSAYLRTSGRSTDTQYF
.	TRBV6-2/TRBV6-3	TRBJ1-1	13	CASSYSGQAEAFF
.	TRBV18	TRBJ1-5	15	CASSPGTASNQPQHF
.	TRBV27	TRBJ2-7	15	CASSPHRQATYEQYF
.	TRBV19	TRBJ2-3	18	CASSRTSGTPERTDTQYF
.	TRBV12-3/TRBV12-4	TRBJ1-2	16	CASSPLVLDSIYGYTF
.	TRBV6-5	TRBJ2-7	15	CASSSLGPGSYEQYF
.	TRBV6-6	TRBJ2-7	15	CASSYGQGAFYEQYF
medium-sized	TRBV5-4	TRBJ2-3	14	CASSPEGGTDTQYF
medium-sized	TRBV30	TRBJ2-1	11	CAWSRGGEQFF
.	TRBV5-4	TRBJ2-7	14	CASSLVGGTYEQYF
.	TRBV12-3/TRBV12-4	TRBJ1-6	16	CASSFYGRQGNSPLHF
.	TRBV5-4	TRBJ2-3	17	CASSPVGGGSVGDTQYF
.	TRBV5-1	TRBJ1-6	13	CASSFLQGAPLHF
.	TRBV5-6	TRBJ1-1	14	CASSSKGSGGEAFF
.	TRBV6-1	TRBJ2-5	16	CASSAIVGGVSETQYF
.	TRBV19	TRBJ2-7	16	CASSRGLSASSYEQYF
.	TRBV6-1	TRBJ1-2	17	CASSDRQGRYVGYGYTF
.	TRBV12-3/TRBV12-4	TRBJ2-7	14	CASTRALGTYEQYF
.	TRBV27	TRBJ2-5	13	CASSLRGEETQYF
.	TRBV11-1	TRBJ2-1	16	CASSGLAGGPYNEQFF
.	TRBV6-2/TRBV6-3	TRBJ1-5	16	CASSYWGAPSNQPQHF
.	TRBV5-6	TRBJ2-7	13	CASSLVDGGEQYF
.	TRBV6-5	TRBJ2-7	16	CASSLQMGATRNEQYF
.	TRBV12-3/TRBV12-4	TRBJ2-1	15	CASRAHRDGYNEQFF
medium-sized	TRBV6-1	TRBJ2-7	13	CASSVGLAYEQYF
medium-sized	TRBV6-1	TRBJ2-1	15	CASRDWGLANNEQFF
.	TRBV29-1	TRBJ1-1	14	CSVPRGIMNTEAFF
.	TRBV5-6	TRBJ2-1	16	CASSSRYRVPNNEQFF
.	TRBV19	TRBJ2-5	13	CASSIAGWETQYF
medium-sized	TRBV5-4	TRBJ2-7	13	CASSLVGGPEQYF
.	TRBV15	TRBJ1-5	17	CATSRDQRLGKNQPQHF
.	TRBV7-9	TRBJ2-4	12	CASSRSQNIQYF
.	TRBV5-6	TRBJ2-7	16	CASSLSTGINSYEQYF
.	TRBV4-1	TRBJ1-6	15	CASSQERAYNSPLHF
.	TRBV4-2	TRBJ2-7	16	CASSQDALAAGHEQYF
.	TRBV5-4	TRBJ2-2	18	CASSPDIPGGVNTGELFF
medium-sized	TRBV19	TRBJ1-1	13	CASRESLYTEAFF
.	TRBV27	TRBJ2-1	16	CAANPVGGGRGNEQFF